This T cell receptor beta chain is drawn from a study of blood T cells in healthy people across ages. Sample-barcoded 5' priming and a J-beta primer mix drove a second PCR of roughly 6 to 12 cycles. The authors tagged each cDNA molecule using a template-switch adaptor with 12 random nucleotides. TCRdb ran MiXCR on the 5' RACE reads and lists one entry per CDR3 protein. The sample shows around 800,000 distinct CDR3 sequences, around 45% of them seen only once. With V trimmed by 8 bases and J by 0 bases, 7 bases remained unmatched. The CDR3 sequence is 14 residues long. Germline V gene sequence: CDR1 MNHEY, CDR2 SMNVEV (reference sequence). In regard to this clonotype: A read error may be the cause here, since a much bigger clone is one base away.

The chain is built from TRBV27 and TRBJ2-7; 7 bases match TRBD1. The receptor comes from an elderly man in good health. The sequencing input was blood. The CDR3 protein is CASCSDRRSYEQYF. The CDR3 region has the DNA TGTGCCAGCTGTTCGGACAGGCGCTCCTACGAGCAGTACTTC.